This T cell receptor beta chain was recovered during a study of blood T cell repertoires in COVID-19 (dated by TCRdb to about 2020). The study in broad terms: Samples covering the acute and convalescent phases of COVID-19 were provided by collaborators in the United States, Italy and Spain. Sample metadata almost always included a de-identified subject ID, COVID-19 status, age in years and sex. Subjects who had been exposed to COVID-19, were actively infected with it, or had recovered from it provided the deeply sampled blood TCRbeta repertoires that made up the dataset. The prospective study material was composed of cDNA or gDNA derived from T cells, B-cell-depleted T cells, or PBMCs. Where available, HLA class I and class II types were obtained from metadata supplied by the sample provider rather than from assay-based typing. The samples were drawn from the first 160 participants of the ongoing ImmuneRACE study and from 1,254 subjects provided by 6 global collaborators. A freely available public database, intended as a resource for researchers studying the immune response to SARS-CoV-2, is where the repertoires were released. Here is what the overall study found, with its caveats: Clinical and demographic metadata were provided uncurated, with the amount varying by source and participant.

Sequences LNHDA (CDR1) and SQIVND (CDR2) are obtained from the germline V gene (reference sequence). At the junction V is shortened by 3 bases and J by 3 bases, with 21 bases in between. Counted from cysteine to phenylalanine, this CDR3 has 18 amino acids. Here the CDR3 DNA is all that survives: 54 bases in frame from base 1. The collaborating institutions used their own protocols to collect whole blood in K2EDTA tubes. Collaborator samples were shipped for TCRbeta analysis as frozen whole blood, isolated PBMCs, or DNA extracted from either sample type. TCRbeta CDR3 regions were amplified from genomic DNA by means of the immunoSEQ Assay, a bias-controlled multiplex PCR. On the authors' methods: The number of nucleated cells in each sample was estimated from the amplification of reference gene primers within the assay. To quantify the absolute abundance of each unique TCRbeta CDR3 rearrangement, sequence reads were collapsed and filtered. Productive Simpson clonality was computed per sample as the square root of Simpson's diversity index over productive rearrangements. TCRdb took this table from immuneACCESS and kept in-frame rearrangements with V and J called. Such tables lack part of the clones; where checked against another copy, unresolved V genes explain under half of the gap, and the rest is unexplained. Clonal size and the V and J genes are those of that table, whereas D and trimming came from the DNA. This sample lists about 70,000 clones; roughly 79% were detected once. The top ten clonotypes cover 20% to 25% of the sample.

For this clone: The antigen this receptor binds is unknown. Base-call qualities are not available, and no considerably larger clone is one nucleotide away.

Sequencing was performed on peripheral blood. The receptor was isolated from a woman aged 70-85 years with acute or convalescent COVID-19. The rearranged chain carries TRBV19 and TRBJ1-5, with an unclear D gene assignment. CDR3 region: CASSISGSGLPNNQPQHF. Here is the DNA: TGTGCCAGTAGTATTTCAGGTTCTGGTCTCCCGAACAATCAGCCCCAGCATTTT.